These T cell receptor beta chains were read from a single sample in a study of cytomegalovirus exposure and HLA in healthy donors. The assay was immunoSEQ multiplex PCR, and TCRdb's table has in-frame clones only and misses some. The sample holds about 95,000 clones, around 82% seen once. Sequencing input: PBMCs. The receptors originated from a man aged 30 to 45 in good health and CMV-seropositive. Each CDR3 is given with its conserved first and last residue. D genes are given only for firm matches. Expanded clones are given a class, and other clones once, few, many or no size at all.

cdr3_aa: CASSPRGLAVTYEQYF; cdr3_nt: TGTGCCAGCAGCCCTAGGGGACTAGCCGTTACCTACGAGCAGTACTTC; clone_size: .; d_call: TRBD2; j_call: TRBJ2-7; v_call: TRBV5-6
cdr3_aa: CASSSLRQFVVETQYF; cdr3_nt: TGTGCCAGCAGCTCCCTGAGACAGTTTGTTGTGGAGACCCAGTACTTC; clone_size: .; d_call: .; j_call: TRBJ2-5; v_call: TRBV7-2
cdr3_aa: CASSPRGGPSTDTQYF; cdr3_nt: TGTGCCAGCAGCCCTAGGGGCGGACCTAGCACAGATACGCAGTATTTT; clone_size: .; d_call: .; j_call: TRBJ2-3; v_call: TRBV9
cdr3_aa: CASSPARDSSAYGYTF; cdr3_nt: TGTGCCAGCAGCCCAGCGCGGGACTCAAGCGCCTATGGCTACACCTTC; clone_size: .; d_call: .; j_call: TRBJ1-2; v_call: TRBV5-6
cdr3_aa: CGSKEASTEAFF; cdr3_nt: TGTGGGTCTAAAGAGGCGAGCACTGAAGCTTTCTTT; clone_size: .; d_call: .; j_call: TRBJ1-1; v_call: TRBV28
cdr3_aa: CASSGGRTGEQYF; cdr3_nt: TGCGCCAGCAGTGGAGGCAGAACGGGGGAGCAGTACTTC; clone_size: .; d_call: .; j_call: TRBJ2-7; v_call: TRBV10-1
cdr3_aa: CASSRQGSSYEQYF; cdr3_nt: TGTGCCAGCAGTCGACAGGGAAGCTCCTACGAGCAGTACTTC; clone_size: .; d_call: TRBD1; j_call: TRBJ2-7; v_call: TRBV2
cdr3_aa: CASNAVDDSVANYGYTF; cdr3_nt: TGTGCCAGCAACGCGGTAGATGACAGTGTAGCTAACTATGGCTACACCTTC; clone_size: .; d_call: .; j_call: TRBJ1-2; v_call: TRBV21-1
cdr3_aa: CASSQVGTTKNIQYF; cdr3_nt: TGCGCCAGCAGCCAAGTCGGGACTACTAAAAACATTCAGTACTTC; clone_size: .; d_call: TRBD2; j_call: TRBJ2-4; v_call: TRBV4-1
cdr3_aa: CASNNRGRYEQYF; cdr3_nt: TGTGCCAGCAATAACAGGGGGCGGTACGAGCAGTACTTC; clone_size: .; d_call: TRBD1; j_call: TRBJ2-7; v_call: TRBV6-1
cdr3_aa: CAISRDSASTNEKLFF; cdr3_nt: TGTGCCATCAGTAGGGACAGCGCGTCAACTAATGAAAAACTGTTTTTT; clone_size: .; d_call: TRBD1; j_call: TRBJ1-4; v_call: TRBV10-3
cdr3_aa: CASRRTPDTEAFF; cdr3_nt: TGTGCCAGCAGAAGGACACCTGACACTGAAGCTTTCTTT; clone_size: once; d_call: .; j_call: TRBJ1-1; v_call: TRBV6-1
cdr3_aa: CASSRDSLNQPQHF; cdr3_nt: TGTGCCAGCAGCCGGGACAGCCTCAATCAGCCCCAGCATTTT; clone_size: .; d_call: TRBD1; j_call: TRBJ1-5; v_call: TRBV7-2
cdr3_aa: CASSEWGGSVNGYTF; cdr3_nt: TGTGCCAGCAGCGAATGGGGGGGGTCTGTTAACGGCTACACCTTC; clone_size: .; d_call: .; j_call: TRBJ1-2; v_call: TRBV7-2